This entry concerns a single T cell receptor (beta chain). It has no known antigen specificity. Base qualities are missing; no much larger clone stands one base away. V is pared back by 5 bases and J by 4 bases, with 16 bases lying between the germline termini. CDR1 and CDR2 are drawn from the germline V gene: SGHTA, FQGNSA. The CDR3 goes from the cysteine to the phenylalanine over 15 residues. Left in the record is the CDR3 DNA by itself, 45 bases read in frame from the first base. Library creation used RT-PCR. The listed sequencing device is Illumina HiSeq 2500. The public reads were reprocessed in TCRdb via fastp at Q25 and MiXCR, keeping in-frame beta chains. CDR3 protein sequences are deduplicated, and each keeps its most common genes and DNA. Present in this sample are over 800,000 distinct CDR3 sequences, about 20% of which were seen just once. More than 8.5% of the sample belongs to the ten largest clones.

The data are from a study of response to subunit inactivated influenza vaccine (dated by TCRdb to 2017 to 2018). Broadly, across the study: Deep quantitative T cell receptor repertoire profiling was used in the study to track responses to a trivalent subunit inactivated influenza vaccine.

What the authors observed across the whole study: According to the authors, only a limited number of new T cells may be recruited by each seasonal influenza vaccination.

The sequenced sample was PBMCs from blood, obtained more than 4 days after vaccination. This TCR came from a man aged 50-60 years who received an inactivated influenza vaccine. Donor details come from another sample of the same person, matched by shared clones. Recombination joined TRBV7-2 with TRBJ2-3; the D region possibly corresponds to TRBD2 (7 bases align). The CDR3 in this case is CASSDLGGRADTQYF. DNA sequence: TGTGCCAGCAGCGACCTCGGGGGGCGCGCAGATACGCAGTATTTT.